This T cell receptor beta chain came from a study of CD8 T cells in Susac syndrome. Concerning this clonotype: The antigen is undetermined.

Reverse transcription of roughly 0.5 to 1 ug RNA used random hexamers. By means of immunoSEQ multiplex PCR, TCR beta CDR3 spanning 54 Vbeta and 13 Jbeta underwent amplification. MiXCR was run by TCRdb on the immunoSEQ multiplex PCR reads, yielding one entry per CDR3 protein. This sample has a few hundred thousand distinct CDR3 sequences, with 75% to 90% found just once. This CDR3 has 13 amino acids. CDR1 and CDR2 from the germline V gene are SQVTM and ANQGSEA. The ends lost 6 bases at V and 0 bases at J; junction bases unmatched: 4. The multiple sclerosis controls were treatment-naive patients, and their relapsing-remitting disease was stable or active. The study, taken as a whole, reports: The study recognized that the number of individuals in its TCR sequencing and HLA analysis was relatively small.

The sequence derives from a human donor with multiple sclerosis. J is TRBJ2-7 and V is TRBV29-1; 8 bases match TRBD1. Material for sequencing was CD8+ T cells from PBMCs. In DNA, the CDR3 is TGCAGCGTGGGACAGGCCACCTCCTACGAGCAGTACTTC. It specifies CSVGQATSYEQYF.